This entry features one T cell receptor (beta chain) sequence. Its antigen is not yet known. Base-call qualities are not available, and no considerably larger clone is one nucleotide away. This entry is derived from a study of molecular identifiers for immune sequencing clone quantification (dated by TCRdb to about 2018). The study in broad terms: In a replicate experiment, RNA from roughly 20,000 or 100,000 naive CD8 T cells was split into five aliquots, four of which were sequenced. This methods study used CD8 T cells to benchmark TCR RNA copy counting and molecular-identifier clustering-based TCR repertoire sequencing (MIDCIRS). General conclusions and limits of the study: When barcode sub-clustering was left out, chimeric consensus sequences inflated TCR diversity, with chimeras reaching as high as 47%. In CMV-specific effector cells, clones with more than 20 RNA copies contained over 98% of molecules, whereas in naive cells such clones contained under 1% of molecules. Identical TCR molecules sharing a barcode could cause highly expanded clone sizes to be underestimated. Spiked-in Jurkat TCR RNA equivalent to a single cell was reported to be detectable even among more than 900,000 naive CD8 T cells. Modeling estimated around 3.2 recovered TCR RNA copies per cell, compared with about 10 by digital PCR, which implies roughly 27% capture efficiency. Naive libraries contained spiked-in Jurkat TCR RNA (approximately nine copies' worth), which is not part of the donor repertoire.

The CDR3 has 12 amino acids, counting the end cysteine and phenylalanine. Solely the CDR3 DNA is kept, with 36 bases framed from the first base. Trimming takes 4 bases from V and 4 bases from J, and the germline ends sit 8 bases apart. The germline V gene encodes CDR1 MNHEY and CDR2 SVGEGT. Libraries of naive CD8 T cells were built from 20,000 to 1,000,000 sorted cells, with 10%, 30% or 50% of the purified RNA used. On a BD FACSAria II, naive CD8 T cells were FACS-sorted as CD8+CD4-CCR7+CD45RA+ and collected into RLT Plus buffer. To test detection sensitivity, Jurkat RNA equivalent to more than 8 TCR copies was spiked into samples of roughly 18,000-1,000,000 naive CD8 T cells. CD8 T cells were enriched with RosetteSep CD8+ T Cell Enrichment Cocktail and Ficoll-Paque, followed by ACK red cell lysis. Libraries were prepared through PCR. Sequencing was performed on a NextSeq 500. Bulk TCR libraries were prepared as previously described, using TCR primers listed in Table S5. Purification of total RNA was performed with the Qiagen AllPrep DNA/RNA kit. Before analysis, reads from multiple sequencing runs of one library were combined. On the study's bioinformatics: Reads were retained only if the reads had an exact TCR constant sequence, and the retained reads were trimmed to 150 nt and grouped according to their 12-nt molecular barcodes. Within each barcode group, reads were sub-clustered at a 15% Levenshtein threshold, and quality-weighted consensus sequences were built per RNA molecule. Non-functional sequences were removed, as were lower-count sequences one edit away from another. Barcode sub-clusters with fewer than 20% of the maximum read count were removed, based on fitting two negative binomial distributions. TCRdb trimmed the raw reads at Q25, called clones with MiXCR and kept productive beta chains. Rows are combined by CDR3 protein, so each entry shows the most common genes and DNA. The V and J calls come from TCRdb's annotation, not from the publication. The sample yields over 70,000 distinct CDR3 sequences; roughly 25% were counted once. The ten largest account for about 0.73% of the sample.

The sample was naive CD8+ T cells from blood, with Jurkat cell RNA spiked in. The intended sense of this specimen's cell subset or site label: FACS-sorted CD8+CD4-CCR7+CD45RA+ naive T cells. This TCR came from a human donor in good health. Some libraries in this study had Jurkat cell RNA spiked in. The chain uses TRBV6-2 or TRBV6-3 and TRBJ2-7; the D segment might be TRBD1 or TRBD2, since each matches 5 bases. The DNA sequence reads TGTGCCAGCAGTTGGGACCCATACGAGCAGTACTTC. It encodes CASSWDPYEQYF.